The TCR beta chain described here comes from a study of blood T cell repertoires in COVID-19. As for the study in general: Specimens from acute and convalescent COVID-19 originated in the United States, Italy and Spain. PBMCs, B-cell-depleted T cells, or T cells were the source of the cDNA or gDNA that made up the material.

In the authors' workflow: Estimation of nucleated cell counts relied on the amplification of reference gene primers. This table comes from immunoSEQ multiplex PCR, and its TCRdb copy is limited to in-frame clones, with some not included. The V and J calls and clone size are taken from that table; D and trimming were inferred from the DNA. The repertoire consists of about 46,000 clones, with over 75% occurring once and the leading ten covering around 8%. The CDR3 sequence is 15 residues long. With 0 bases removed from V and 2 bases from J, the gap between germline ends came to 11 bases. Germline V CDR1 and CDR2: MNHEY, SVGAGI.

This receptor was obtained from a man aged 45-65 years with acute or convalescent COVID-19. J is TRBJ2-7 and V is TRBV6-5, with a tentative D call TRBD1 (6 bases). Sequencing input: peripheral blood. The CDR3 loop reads CASSYSVGQTYEQYF. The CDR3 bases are TGTGCCAGCAGTTACTCTGTTGGACAGACCTACGAGCAGTACTTC.